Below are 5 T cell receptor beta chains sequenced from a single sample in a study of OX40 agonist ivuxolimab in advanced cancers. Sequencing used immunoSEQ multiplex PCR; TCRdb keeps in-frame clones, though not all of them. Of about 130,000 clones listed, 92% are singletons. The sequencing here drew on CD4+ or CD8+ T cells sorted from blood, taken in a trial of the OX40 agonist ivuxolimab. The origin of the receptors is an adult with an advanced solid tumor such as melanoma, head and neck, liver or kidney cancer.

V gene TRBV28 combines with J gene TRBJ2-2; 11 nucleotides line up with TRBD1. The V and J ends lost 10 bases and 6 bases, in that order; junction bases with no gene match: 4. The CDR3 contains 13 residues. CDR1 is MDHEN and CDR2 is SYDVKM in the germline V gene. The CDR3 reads CAIGTGGAGELFF. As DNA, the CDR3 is TGTGCCATTGGGACAGGGGGTGCCGGGGAGCTGTTTTTT.

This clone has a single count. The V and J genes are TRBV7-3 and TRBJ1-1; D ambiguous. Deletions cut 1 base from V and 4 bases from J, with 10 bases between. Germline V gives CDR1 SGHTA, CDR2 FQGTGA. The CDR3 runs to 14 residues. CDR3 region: CASSLIGSGTEAFF. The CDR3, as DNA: TGTGCCAGCAGCTTAATCGGTTCCGGCACTGAAGCTTTCTTT.

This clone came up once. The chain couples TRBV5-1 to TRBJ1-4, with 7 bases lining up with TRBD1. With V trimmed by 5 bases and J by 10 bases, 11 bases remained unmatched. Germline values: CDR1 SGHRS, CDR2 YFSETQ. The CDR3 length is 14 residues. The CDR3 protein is CASRPTGRGGKLFF. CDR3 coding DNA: TGCGCCAGCAGACCGACAGGGAGGGGGGGAAAACTGTTTTTT.

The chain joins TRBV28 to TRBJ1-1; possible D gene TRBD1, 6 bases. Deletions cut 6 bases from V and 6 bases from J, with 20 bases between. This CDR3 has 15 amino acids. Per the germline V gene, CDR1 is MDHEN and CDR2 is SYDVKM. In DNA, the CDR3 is TGTGCCAGCAGCCCGGACAGTATCAGGGCCCCTGAAGCTTTCTTT. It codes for CASSPDSIRAPEAFF.

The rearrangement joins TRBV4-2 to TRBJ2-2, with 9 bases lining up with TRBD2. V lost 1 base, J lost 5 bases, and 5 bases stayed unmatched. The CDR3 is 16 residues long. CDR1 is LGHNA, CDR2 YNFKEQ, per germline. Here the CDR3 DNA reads TGTGCCAGCAGCCAAGCTAGTAGCGGGAGTACCGGGGAGCTGTTTTTT. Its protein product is CASSQASSGSTGELFF.